The 25 T cell receptor beta chains below all came from one sample that was sequenced in a study of blood T cells in healthy people across ages. For the second PCR, which ran for about 6 to 12 cycles, a sample-barcoded 5' primer and a J-beta primer mix were used. MiXCR, run by TCRdb on the 5' RACE reads, gives a single entry per CDR3 protein. The sample includes just under 900,000 distinct CDR3 sequences, around 26% of them seen just once. The sequencing sample was made of blood. These receptors were obtained from a woman older than 75 in good health.

The rearrangement links TRBV7-2 to TRBJ2-1, with TRBD2 identical over 15 bases. J was trimmed by 12 bases and V by 4 bases; bases with no gene match: 7. CDR1 SGHTA and CDR2 FQGNSA come from the germline V gene. There are 15 residues in the CDR3. The chain's CDR3 is CASSYGTSGGFGQFF. The CDR3 bases are TGTGCCAGCAGCTATGGGACTAGCGGGGGGTTTGGGCAGTTCTTC.

The chain has TRBV27 and TRBJ1-2, with TRBD1 as a possible D gene (5 bases). The germline CDR1 and CDR2 sequences are MNHEY and SMNVEV (reference sequence). This CDR3 region has 14 residues. V lost 4 bases, J lost 4 bases, and 13 bases lay in between. The CDR3 loop reads CASSSRTSSYGYTF. CDR3 DNA sequence: TGTGCCAGCAGTTCCCGGACAAGCAGCTATGGCTACACCTTC.

This clonotype appeared a few times. The chain joins TRBV3-1 to TRBJ2-1; TRBD2 matches at 9 bases. V dropped 0 bases and J dropped 15; count of bases not matched to a gene: 15. This CDR3 spans 16 amino acids. Germline values: CDR1 LGHDT, CDR2 YNNKEL (reference sequence). Here the CDR3 reads CASSQDLLAGGFGVFF. The CDR3 bases are TGTGCCAGCAGCCAAGATCTCCTGGCGGGGGGGTTCGGGGTGTTCTTC.

This clonotype was picked up many times. The gene calls are TRBV7-2 and TRBJ2-1, with 7 bases matching TRBD1. V was pared by 5 bases and J by 5 bases, with 6 bases of the junction left unmatched. Germline V gene sequence: CDR1 SGHTA, CDR2 FQGNSA. The CDR3 runs to 14 residues. The CDR3: CASSIRGRNNEQFF. The CDR3 DNA follows: TGTGCCAGCAGCATTAGGGGGCGGAACAATGAGCAGTTCTTC.

This clonotype was picked up a small number of times. This chain links TRBV6-1 with TRBJ2-5; D may be TRBD1 (6 bases). This CDR3 region has 15 residues. V was shortened by 7 bases and J by 1 base, with 16 bases between the two germline ends. Germline V gene sequence: CDR1 MNHNS, CDR2 SASEGT. Here the CDR3 reads CASTLTRTVQETQYF. Here the CDR3 DNA reads TGTGCCAGCACCCTAACCCGGACAGTCCAAGAGACCCAGTACTTC.

The V gene is TRBV24-1, the J gene TRBJ2-1; D call uncertain. The V gene's germline CDR1 is KGHDR and CDR2 SFDVKD. With 6 bases removed from V and 5 bases from J, the gap between germline ends came to 16 bases. The CDR3 is 15 amino acids. CDR3 nucleotide sequence: TGTGCCACCAGTAATCCCTACACACTCGACAATGAGCAGTTCTTC. Protein product: CATSNPYTLDNEQFF.

This clonotype was detected a few times. CDR3 sequence: CASSQDRGRGQDQPQHF. The CDR3 region has the DNA TGTGCCAGCAGCCAAGATCGCGGCAGGGGGCAAGATCAGCCCCAGCATTTT. The gene calls are TRBV4-2 and TRBJ1-5, with 8 bases lining up with TRBD1. Trimming cost V 0 bases and J 5 bases; bases outside gene matches: 9. Per germline, CDR1 LGHNA and CDR2 YNFKEQ. This CDR3 has 17 residues.

This clonotype was counted ten times or more. This chain uses TRBV5-1 with TRBJ1-6; tentative D call: TRBD1 (6 bases). This CDR3 is built from 15 residues. V lost 4 bases, J lost 10 bases, and 18 bases lay in between. Germline lookup yields CDR1 SGHRS and CDR2 YFSETQ. CDR3 nucleotides: TGCGCCAGCAGCCAAGGGGGGACTTCGGGGTCACCCCTCCACTTT. Its protein product is CASSQGGTSGSPLHF.

This clonotype was recorded at least ten times. The CDR3 nucleotides read TGTGCCAGCAACCGACAGGTCGGAGAGACCCAGTACTTC. Encoded protein: CASNRQVGETQYF. The chain is built from TRBV7-6 and TRBJ2-5, with D perhaps TRBD1 (6 bases). The CDR3 runs 13 residues. Per germline, CDR1 SGHVS and CDR2 FNYEAQ. Trimming removed 7 bases at V and 4 bases at J, with 13 bases between.

This clonotype was found a few times. The chain carries TRBV6-1 and TRBJ1-5, with D perhaps TRBD1 (5 bases). This CDR3 has 13 amino acids. V gave up 8 bases and J gave up 3 bases, with 11 bases separating them. Germline V gives CDR1 MNHNS, CDR2 SASEGT. CDR3 in DNA: TGTGCCAGCCAAGGGGAAAACAATCAGCCCCAGCATTTT. Translating it yields CASQGENNQPQHF.

This clonotype has a handful of counts. The V and J genes are TRBV6-2 or TRBV6-3 and TRBJ2-1, with TRBD2 matching over 8 bases. The CDR3 contains 15 residues. The trim removed 4 bases at V and 6 bases at J, leaving 8 bases unmatched. Germline V gene data show CDR1 as MNHEY and CDR2 as SVGEGT. The DNA for the CDR3 is TGTGCCAGCAGTTGGGGCGGGGGGCCCTGCAATGAGCAGTTCTTC. Protein sequence: CASSWGGGPCNEQFF.

The chain recombines TRBV6-6 with TRBJ2-3; possibly TRBD2 for D (5 bases). This CDR3 spans 15 amino acids. From germline, CDR1 is MNHNY and CDR2 SVGAGI (reference sequence). The V end was cut by 2 bases, the J end by 2 bases, with 11 bases between. CDR3 coding DNA: TGTGCCAGCAGTTACACTAGGTCTAACACAGATACGCAGTATTTT. It is translated as CASSYTRSNTDTQYF.

The sample holds many counts of this clonotype. An end of the junction differs from the germline gene, which may be a read error. Here the CDR3 reads CASSSDRDYNEQFF. DNA for the CDR3: TGTGCCAGCAGTTCGGACAGGGATTACAATGAGCAGTTCTTC. This sequence joins TRBV5-1 and TRBJ2-1, with 8 bases fitting TRBD1. CDR3 length: 14 amino acids. Germline CDR1 and CDR2: SGHRS and YFSETQ.

This clonotype appeared a single time. The chain joins TRBV12-3 or TRBV12-4 to TRBJ1-2; D gene unclear. V lost 4 bases to trimming and J lost 6 bases, with 21 bases between them. This CDR3 contains 16 residues. CDR3 amino acids: CASSYSFVGSDDGYTF. CDR3 sequence (DNA): TGTGCCAGCAGTTACTCGTTCGTAGGGAGCGACGATGGCTACACCTTC.

The chain employs TRBV5-1 and TRBJ2-5; possible D gene TRBD2, 6 bases. V lost 3 bases to trimming and J lost 11 bases, with 20 bases between them. CDR1 and CDR2 from the germline V gene are SGHRS and YFSETQ. This CDR3 has 14 residues. The CDR3 bases are TGCGCCAGCAGCTGGACTATAATCGGCAATGAGCAGTACTTC. It yields the protein CASSWTIIGNEQYF.

This clonotype was detected many times. The V gene is TRBV10-3, the J gene TRBJ2-1; 8 nucleotides line up with TRBD2. Germline trimming cut 3 bases from V and 5 bases from J; bases unmatched to any gene: 3. CDR1 ENHRY and CDR2 SYGVKD come from the germline V gene. The CDR3 spans 14 residues. The CDR3 DNA follows: TGTGCCATCAGTGACAAAGCGGGGGACAATGAGCAGTTCTTC. As protein: CAISDKAGDNEQFF.

Concerning this clonotype itself: A much larger clone differs by one base, so this may be a read error. This CDR3 is missing its conserved last phenylalanine or tryptophan, likely due to a read error. The chain has TRBV9 and TRBJ1-4; 8 bases match TRBD1. Trimming took 2 bases from V and 3 from J; bases not matched to a gene: 3. The CDR3 is 15 residues long. Germline V gene sequence: CDR1 SGDLS, CDR2 YYNGEE. CDR3 region: CASSVQTGANEKLFV. The CDR3 coding sequence is TGTGCCAGCAGCGTCCAGACAGGGGCTAATGAAAAACTGTTTGTT.

A note on this clonotype: The CDR3 does not close with the conserved phenylalanine or tryptophan, likely indicating a read error. The chain combines TRBV20-1 with TRBJ1-2; D unresolved. Germline V CDR1 and CDR2: DFQATT, SNEGSKA (reference sequence). The V gene lost 0 bases and the J gene lost 4 bases, with 12 bases spanning the gap. The CDR3 runs 14 residues. The CDR3, as DNA: TGCAGTGCTAGAGATATCGGAGGAGGCTATGGCTACACCTGC. Translating gives CSARDIGGGYGYTC.

This clonotype was detected many times. The gene calls are TRBV6-5 and TRBJ1-2; 10 positions agree with TRBD1. V shed 5 bases, J shed 5 bases, and the junction held 8 bases outside the gene matches. This CDR3 has 15 amino acids. Per the germline V gene, CDR1 is MNHEY and CDR2 is SVGAGI. CDR3 protein: CASSTLTGGAYGYTF. Written as DNA, the CDR3 is TGTGCCAGCAGTACGTTGACAGGGGGCGCTTATGGCTACACCTTC.

The chain has TRBV20-1 and TRBJ2-1; perhaps TRBD2 as D (5 bases). From germline, CDR1 is DFQATT and CDR2 SNEGSKA (reference sequence). The CDR3 length is 12 residues. V lost 6 bases to trimming and J lost 5 bases, with 11 bases between them. In DNA, the CDR3 is TGCAGTGCCCCTCCCGGGAACAATGAGCAGTTCTTC. Its protein product is CSAPPGNNEQFF.

The V gene is TRBV6-5, the J gene TRBJ2-3; 10 nucleotides agree with TRBD2. Germline V gene data show CDR1 as MNHEY and CDR2 as SVGAGI. The length of the CDR3 is 17 residues. J gave up 2 bases and V 2 bases, and 7 bases lay outside the gene matches. For the CDR3, the DNA is TGTGCCAGCAGTTACACCACACTAGCGGGGTTCACAGATACGCAGTATTTT. Translating gives CASSYTTLAGFTDTQYF.

The sample holds many counts of this clonotype. This chain's CDR3 is CASSVEGLGNSPLHF. CDR3 nucleotide sequence: TGTGCCAGCAGCGTAGAGGGTCTGGGAAATTCACCCCTCCACTTT. The genes are TRBV9 and TRBJ1-6; D is undetermined. CDR1 is SGDLS and CDR2 is YYNGEE in the germline V gene. The V and J ends lost 0 bases and 7 bases respectively, with 11 bases between them. CDR3 length equals 15 residues.

This clonotype was seen many times. For the CDR3, the DNA is TGTGCCAGCAGTAATCGGGGGGGGGATTTCACAGATACGCAGTATTTT. It is translated as CASSNRGGDFTDTQYF. The genes are TRBV12-3 or TRBV12-4 and TRBJ2-3, with 8 bases that match TRBD2. The CDR3 totals 16 residues. V was pared by 5 bases and J by 2 bases, with 9 bases of the junction left unmatched.

The chain joins TRBV7-6 to TRBJ2-7; a possible D gene is TRBD1 (6 bases). The end of the DNA aligns better with TRBJ2-5, so the J call may be wrong. CDR1 is SGHVS and CDR2 is FNYEAQ in the germline V gene. CDR3 length: 16 amino acids. The CDR3 sequence is CASSLAGAGVGSTQYF. The CDR3 region has the DNA TGTGCCAGCAGCTTAGCGGGGGCCGGGGTAGGGTCGACCCAGTACTTC.

The chain couples TRBV20-1 to TRBJ1-5; 7 bases are shared with TRBD1. This CDR3 is 15 amino acids long. With 0 bases clipped from V and 3 bases from J, the junction kept 5 bases outside the gene matches. Germline V gene data show CDR1 as DFQATT and CDR2 as SNEGSKA (reference sequence). CDR3 in DNA: TGCAGTGCTAGAGACAGGGGGGGCCTCAATCAGCCCCAGCATTTT. Amino acids: CSARDRGGLNQPQHF.